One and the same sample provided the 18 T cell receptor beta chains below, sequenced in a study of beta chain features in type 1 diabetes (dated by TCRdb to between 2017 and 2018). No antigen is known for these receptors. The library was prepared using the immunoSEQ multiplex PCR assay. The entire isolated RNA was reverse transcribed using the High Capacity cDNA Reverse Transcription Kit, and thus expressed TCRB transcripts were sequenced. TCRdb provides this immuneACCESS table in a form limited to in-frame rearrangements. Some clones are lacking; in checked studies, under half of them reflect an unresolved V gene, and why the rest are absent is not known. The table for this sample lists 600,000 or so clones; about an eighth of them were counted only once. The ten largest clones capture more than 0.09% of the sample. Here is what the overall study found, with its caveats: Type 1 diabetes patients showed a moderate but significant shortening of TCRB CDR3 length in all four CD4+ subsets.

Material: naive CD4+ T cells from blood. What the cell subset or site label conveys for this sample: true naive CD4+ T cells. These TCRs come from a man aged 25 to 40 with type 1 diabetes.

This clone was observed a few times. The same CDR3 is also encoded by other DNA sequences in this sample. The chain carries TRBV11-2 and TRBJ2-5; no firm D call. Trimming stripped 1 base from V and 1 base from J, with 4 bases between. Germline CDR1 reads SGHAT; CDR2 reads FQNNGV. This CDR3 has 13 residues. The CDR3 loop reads CASSLGAQETQYF. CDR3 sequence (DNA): TGTGCCAGCAGCTTAGGGGCCCAAGAGACCCAGTACTTC.

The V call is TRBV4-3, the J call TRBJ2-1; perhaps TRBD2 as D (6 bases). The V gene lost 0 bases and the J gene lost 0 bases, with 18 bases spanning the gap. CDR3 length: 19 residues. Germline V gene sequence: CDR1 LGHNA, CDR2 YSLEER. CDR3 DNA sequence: TGCGCCAGCAGCCAAGAAACTCCGGGAGCGGGTAGCTCCTACAATGAGCAGTTCTTC. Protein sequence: CASSQETPGAGSSYNEQFF.

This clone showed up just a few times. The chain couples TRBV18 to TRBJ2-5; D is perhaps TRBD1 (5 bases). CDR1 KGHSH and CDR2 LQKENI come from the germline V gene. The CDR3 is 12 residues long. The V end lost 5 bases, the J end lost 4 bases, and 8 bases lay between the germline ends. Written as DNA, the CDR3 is TGTGCCAGCTCAAGGCAGGGAGAGACCCAGTACTTC. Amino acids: CASSRQGETQYF.

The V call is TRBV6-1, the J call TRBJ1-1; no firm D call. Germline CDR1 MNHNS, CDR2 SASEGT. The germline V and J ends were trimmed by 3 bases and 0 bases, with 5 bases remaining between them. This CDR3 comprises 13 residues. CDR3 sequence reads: CASSETLNTEAFF. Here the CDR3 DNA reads TGTGCCAGCAGTGAGACGCTGAACACTGAAGCTTTCTTT.

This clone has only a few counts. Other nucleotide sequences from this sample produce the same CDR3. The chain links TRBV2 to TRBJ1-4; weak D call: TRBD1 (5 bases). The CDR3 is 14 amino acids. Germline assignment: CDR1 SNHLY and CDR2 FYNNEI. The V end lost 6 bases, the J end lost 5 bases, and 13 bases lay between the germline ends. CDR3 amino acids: CASRSRDGNEKLFF. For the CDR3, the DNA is TGTGCCAGCAGATCCCGGGACGGGAATGAAAAACTGTTTTTT. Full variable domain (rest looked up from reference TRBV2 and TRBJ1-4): EPEVTQTPSHQVTQMGQEVILRCVPISNHLYFYWYRQILGQKVEFLVSFYNNEISEKSEIFDDQFSVERPDGSNFTLKIRSTKLEDSAMYFCASRSRDGNEKLFFGSGTQLSVL.

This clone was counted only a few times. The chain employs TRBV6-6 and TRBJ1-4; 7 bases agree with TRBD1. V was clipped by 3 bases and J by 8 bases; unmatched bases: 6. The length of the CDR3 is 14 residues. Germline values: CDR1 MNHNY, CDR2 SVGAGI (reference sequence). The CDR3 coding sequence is TGTGCCAGCAGTTATTCCGACAGGGACGAAAAACTGTTTTTT. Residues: CASSYSDRDEKLFF.

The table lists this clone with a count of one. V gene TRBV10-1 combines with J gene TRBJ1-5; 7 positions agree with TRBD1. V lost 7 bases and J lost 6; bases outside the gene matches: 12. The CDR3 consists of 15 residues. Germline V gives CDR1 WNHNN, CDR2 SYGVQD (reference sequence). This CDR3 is CASNLIGQGGQPQHF. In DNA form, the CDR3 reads TGCGCCAGCAATCTCATAGGCCAGGGGGGTCAGCCCCAGCATTTT.

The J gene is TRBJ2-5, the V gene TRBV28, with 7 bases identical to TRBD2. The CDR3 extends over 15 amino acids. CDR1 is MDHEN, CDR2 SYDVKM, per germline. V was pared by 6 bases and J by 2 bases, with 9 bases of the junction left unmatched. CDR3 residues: CASSLPGLTQETQYF. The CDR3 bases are TGTGCCAGCAGCCTGCCGGGACTAACGCAAGAGACCCAGTACTTC.

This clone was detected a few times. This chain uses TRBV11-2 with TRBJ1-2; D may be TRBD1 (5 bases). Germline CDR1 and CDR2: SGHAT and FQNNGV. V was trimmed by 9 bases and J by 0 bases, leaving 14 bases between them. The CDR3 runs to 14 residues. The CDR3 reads CASSPGDPNYGYTF. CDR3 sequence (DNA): TGTGCCAGTTCCCCGGGGGATCCTAACTATGGCTACACCTTC.

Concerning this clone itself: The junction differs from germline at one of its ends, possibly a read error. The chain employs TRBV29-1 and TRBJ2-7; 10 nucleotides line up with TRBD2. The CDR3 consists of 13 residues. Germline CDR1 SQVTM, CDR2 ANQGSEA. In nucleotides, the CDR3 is TGCAGCGTTGAAGTAGCGGGGGGTTACGGGCAGTACTTC. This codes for CSVEVAGGYGQYF.

The CDR3 reads CASSYGGALREQYF. For the CDR3, the DNA is TGTGCCAGCAGTTACGGGGGCGCTTTAAGGGAGCAGTACTTC. This chain joins TRBV6-6 and TRBJ2-7; D may be TRBD1 (6 bases). The V gene's germline CDR1 is MNHNY and CDR2 SVGAGI (reference sequence). The CDR3 extends over 14 amino acids. V was shortened by 2 bases and J by 7 bases, with 15 bases between the two germline ends.

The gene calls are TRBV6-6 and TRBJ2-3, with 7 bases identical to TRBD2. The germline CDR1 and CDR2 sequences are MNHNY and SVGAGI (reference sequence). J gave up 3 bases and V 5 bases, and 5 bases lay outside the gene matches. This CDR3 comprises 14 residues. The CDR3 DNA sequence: TGTGCCAGCAGTCCCGGGACTACTACAGATACGCAGTATTTT. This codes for CASSPGTTTDTQYF.

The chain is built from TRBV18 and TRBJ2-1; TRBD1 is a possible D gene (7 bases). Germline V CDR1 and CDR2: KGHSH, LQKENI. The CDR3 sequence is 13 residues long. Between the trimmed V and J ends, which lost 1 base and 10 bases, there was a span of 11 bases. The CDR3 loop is CASSPQGAGEQFF. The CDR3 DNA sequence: TGTGCCAGCTCACCACAGGGGGCGGGGGAGCAGTTCTTC. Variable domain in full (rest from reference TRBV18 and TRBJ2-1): NAGVMQNPRHLVRRRGQEARLRCSPMKGHSHVYWYRQLPEEGLKFMVYLQKENIIDESGMPKERFSAEFPKEGPSILRIQQVVRGDSAAYFCASSPQGAGEQFFGPGTRLTVL.

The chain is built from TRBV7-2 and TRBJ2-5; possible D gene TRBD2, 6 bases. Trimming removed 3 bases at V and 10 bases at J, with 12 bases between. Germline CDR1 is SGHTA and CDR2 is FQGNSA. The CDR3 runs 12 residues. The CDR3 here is CASSLYGGNQYF. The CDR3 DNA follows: TGTGCCAGCAGCTTGTACGGAGGGAACCAGTACTTC.

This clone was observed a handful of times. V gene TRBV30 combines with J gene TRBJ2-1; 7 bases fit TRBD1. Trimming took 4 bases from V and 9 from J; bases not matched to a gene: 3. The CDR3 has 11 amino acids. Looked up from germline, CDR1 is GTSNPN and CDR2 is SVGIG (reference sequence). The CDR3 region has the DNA TGTGCCTGGAAGGGGGCTGGTGAGCAGTTCTTC. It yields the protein CAWKGAGEQFF.

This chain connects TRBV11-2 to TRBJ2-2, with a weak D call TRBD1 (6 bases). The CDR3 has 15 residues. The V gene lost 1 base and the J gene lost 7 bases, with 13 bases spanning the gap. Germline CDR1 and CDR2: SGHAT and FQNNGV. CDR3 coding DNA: TGTGCCAGCAGCTTAGCACAGGGCGAGGGCGGGGAGCTGTTTTTT. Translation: CASSLAQGEGGELFF.

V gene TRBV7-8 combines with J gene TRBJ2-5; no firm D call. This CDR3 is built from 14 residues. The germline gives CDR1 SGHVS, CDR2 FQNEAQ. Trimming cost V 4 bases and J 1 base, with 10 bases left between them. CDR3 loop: CASSSTVGQETQYF. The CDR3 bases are TGTGCCAGCAGCTCTACGGTGGGCCAAGAGACCCAGTACTTC.

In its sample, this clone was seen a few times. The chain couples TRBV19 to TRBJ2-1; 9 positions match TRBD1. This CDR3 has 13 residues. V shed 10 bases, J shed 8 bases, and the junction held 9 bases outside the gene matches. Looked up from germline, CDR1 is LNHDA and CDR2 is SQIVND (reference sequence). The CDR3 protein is CATNRGPRDEQFF. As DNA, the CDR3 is TGTGCCACCAACAGGGGGCCTCGGGATGAGCAGTTCTTC.